A single sample gave rise to the 24 T cell receptor beta chains below, sequenced in a study of cytotoxic CD8 clonotypes in ibrutinib-treated CLL. Sequencing was performed with immunoSEQ multiplex PCR; in TCRdb, only in-frame clones are kept and a portion is missing. The sample lists roughly 180,000 clones, approximately 84% seen once, with roughly 4.5% in the top ten. The starting material was PBMCs, obtained after 24 months of ibrutinib treatment. These receptors were obtained from a human donor with chronic lymphocytic leukemia.

The chain uses TRBV5-1 and TRBJ2-7; maybe TRBD1 (6 bases). V was shortened by 1 base and J by 2 bases, with 16 bases between the two germline ends. The germline V gene has CDR1 SGHRS and CDR2 YFSETQ. The CDR3 consists of 16 residues. The CDR3 bases are TGCGCCAGCAGCTTGAGCTTTCAGGGGAGCCCCTACGAGCAGTACTTC. This codes for CASSLSFQGSPYEQYF.

This clone was observed a few times. This chain links TRBV7-3 with TRBJ2-2, with D possibly matching TRBD2 (5 bases). Germline V gene data show CDR1 as SGHTA and CDR2 as FQGTGA. The CDR3 contains 16 residues. V dropped 7 bases and J dropped 0 bases, with 15 bases sitting between them. For the CDR3, the DNA is TGTGCCAGCACCAAAGGAGGACGTCCGAACACCGGGGAGCTGTTTTTT. The encoded protein is CASTKGGRPNTGELFF.

The chain is built from TRBV11-3 and TRBJ1-1; a possible D gene is TRBD1 (5 bases). Germline V gives CDR1 SGHNT, CDR2 YENEEA. This CDR3 region has 15 residues. V was trimmed by 4 bases and J by 0 bases, leaving 12 bases between them. This chain's CDR3 is CASSSRQHMNTEAFF. CDR3 coding DNA: TGTGCCAGCAGCTCCCGACAGCATATGAACACTGAAGCTTTCTTT.

The chain employs TRBV29-1 and TRBJ1-4; TRBD1 is a possible D gene (6 bases). Between the trimmed V and J ends, which lost 6 bases and 8 bases, there was a span of 16 bases. Germline values: CDR1 SQVTM, CDR2 ANQGSEA. The CDR3 has 13 amino acids. The CDR3 nucleotides read TGCAGCGTCGGGGGGCAGGGTGGGGAAAAACTGTTTTTT. Protein sequence: CSVGGQGGEKLFF.

This clone was seen a handful of times. The chain employs TRBV5-1 and TRBJ2-1; 11 nucleotides line up with TRBD2. CDR3 length equals 21 residues. Germline CDR1 is SGHRS and CDR2 is YFSETQ. Losses at the gene ends were 0 bases for V and 0 bases for J; bases not matched to a gene: 14. The CDR3 DNA reads as TGCGCCAGCAGCTTGGCCGCAACTAGCGGGAGAAGGCGTTTCTCCTACAATGAGCAGTTCTTC. Encoded protein: CASSLAATSGRRRFSYNEQFF.

V is TRBV4-1 and J is TRBJ1-4, with D possibly being TRBD1 (5 bases). V was clipped by 4 bases and J by 0 bases, with 9 bases between them. This CDR3 spans 15 amino acids. Germline CDR1 MGHRA, CDR2 YSYEKL. CDR3 nucleotide sequence: TGCGCCAGCAGCCCGCGGGGGGCAACTAATGAAAAACTGTTTTTT. It codes for CASSPRGATNEKLFF.

The rearrangement joins TRBV4-3 to TRBJ1-3; 9 bases align to TRBD1. The germline V gene encodes CDR1 LGHNA and CDR2 YSLEER. The V and J ends lost 4 bases and 4 bases, in that order; junction bases with no gene match: 11. This CDR3 has 17 residues. The CDR3 region has the DNA TGCGCCAGCAGCCGGTCCGGGACAGGGAGTTCCGGAAACACCATATATTTT. Encoded protein: CASSRSGTGSSGNTIYF.

The chain joins TRBV7-8 to TRBJ2-1; TRBD2 agrees at 9 bases. The CDR3 consists of 16 residues. Germline CDR1 reads SGHVS; CDR2 reads FQNEAQ. V lost 5 bases, J lost 5 bases, and 10 bases stayed unmatched. The CDR3 spells CASSPRVGLANNEQFF. The CDR3 bases are TGTGCCAGCAGCCCAAGGGTGGGACTAGCAAACAATGAGCAGTTCTTC.

The chain is built from TRBV5-6 and TRBJ1-1; D gene uncertain. Germline loops: CDR1 SGHDT, CDR2 YYEEEE. V lost 1 base and J lost 0, with 13 bases in between. The CDR3 consists of 16 residues. In DNA form, the CDR3 reads TGTGCCAGCAGCTTGTGGAGCGGGAGTTTGAACACTGAAGCTTTCTTT. Translating it yields CASSLWSGSLNTEAFF.

The rearrangement links TRBV9 to TRBJ2-7; D unclear. The CDR3 is 14 residues long. Trimming pared 2 bases from V and 1 base from J, leaving 10 bases between. Germline values: CDR1 SGDLS, CDR2 YYNGEE. CDR3 DNA sequence: TGTGCCAGCAGCGTGAGCGCGACGTCCTACGAGCAGTACTTC. This sequence encodes CASSVSATSYEQYF.

A few counts support this clone. The chain couples TRBV19 to TRBJ1-2; D may be TRBD1 (5 bases). V was shortened by 8 bases and J by 6 bases, with 16 bases between the two germline ends. Germline V gene data show CDR1 as LNHDA and CDR2 as SQIVND (reference sequence). CDR3 size: 13 residues. CDR3 sequence (DNA): TGTGCCAGTCGAAACAGACAGAGCCATGGCTACACCTTC. Amino acid sequence: CASRNRQSHGYTF.

The V gene is TRBV7-3, the J gene TRBJ1-4, with D possibly TRBD1 on 5 matching bases. Looked up from germline, CDR1 is SGHTA and CDR2 is FQGTGA. The CDR3 spans 16 residues. V dropped 3 bases and J dropped 2 bases, with 13 bases sitting between them. CDR3 in amino acids: CASSFDGTSTNEKLFF. The CDR3 DNA reads as TGTGCCAGCAGCTTTGATGGGACCTCCACTAATGAAAAACTGTTTTTT.

The gene calls are TRBV9 and TRBJ1-1; tentative D call: TRBD1 (6 bases). With 4 bases removed from V and 4 bases from J, the gap between germline ends came to 14 bases. The CDR3 has 14 amino acids. CDR1 SGDLS and CDR2 YYNGEE come from the germline V gene. CDR3 protein: CASSPPRQATEAFF. CDR3 in DNA: TGTGCCAGCAGCCCCCCTCGACAGGCCACTGAAGCTTTCTTT.

The chain is built from TRBV30 and TRBJ1-4, with D maybe TRBD1 (5 bases). Trimming took off 1 base at V and 3 bases at J, with 9 bases between the two ends. In germline, CDR1 is GTSNPN, CDR2 SVGIG (reference sequence). The CDR3 totals 14 residues. The chain's CDR3 is CAWSGQRANEKLFF. CDR3 nucleotides: TGTGCCTGGAGTGGACAGAGAGCTAATGAAAAACTGTTTTTT. The entire variable domain, with the rest obtained from reference TRBV30 and TRBJ1-4, is as follows: SQTIHQWPATLVQPVGSPLSLECTVEGTSNPNLYWYRQAAGRGLQLLFYSVGIGQISSEVPQNLSASRPQDRQFILSSKKLLLSDSGFYLCAWSGQRANEKLFFGSGTQLSVL.

This clone was counted only a few times. V usage is TRBV6-1 and J usage is TRBJ2-1; weak D call: TRBD2 (7 bases). Germline V gene sequence: CDR1 MNHNS, CDR2 SASEGT. The CDR3 runs 14 residues. Deletions cut 4 bases from V and 11 bases from J, with 18 bases between. In DNA form, the CDR3 reads TGTGCCAGCAGTGGGGAGGGGGGCCTCAGGCAGCAGTTCTTC. Encoded protein: CASSGEGGLRQQFF.

The chain recombines TRBV7-8 with TRBJ2-1, with 11 bases fitting TRBD2. The V gene's germline CDR1 is SGHVS and CDR2 FQNEAQ. The V and J ends lost 4 bases and 13 bases, in that order; junction bases with no gene match: 3. There are 12 residues in the CDR3. CDR3 DNA: TGTGCCAGCAGCTACCTAGCGGGGGGTCAGTTCTTC. Protein: CASSYLAGGQFF.

The chain combines TRBV9 with TRBJ1-3; 12 bases align to TRBD1. Germline V gives CDR1 SGDLS, CDR2 YYNGEE. The CDR3 covers 17 residues. V shed 3 bases and J 3 bases; nucleotides not matched to a gene: 7. The CDR3 coding sequence is TGTGCCAGCAGCGACCGGGACAGGGGGCCTTTTGGAAACACCATATATTTT. This encodes CASSDRDRGPFGNTIYF.

The chain combines TRBV6-5 with TRBJ2-5; D not certain. The germline V gene has CDR1 MNHEY and CDR2 SVGAGI. The V end was cut by 2 bases, the J end by 1 base, with 8 bases between. This CDR3 region has 14 residues. CDR3 amino acids: CASSYDTLQETQYF. CDR3 DNA: TGTGCCAGCAGTTACGACACCCTCCAAGAGACCCAGTACTTC.

V usage is TRBV4-1 and J usage is TRBJ1-1; TRBD1 matches 7 bases. Per germline, CDR1 MGHRA and CDR2 YSYEKL. The CDR3 runs 15 residues. The V and J ends lost 0 bases and 5 bases, in that order; junction bases with no gene match: 6. CDR3 DNA: TGCGCCAGCAGCCAAGACGGGGCAGGGGGAACTGAAGCTTTCTTT. It yields the protein CASSQDGAGGTEAFF.

This clone came up a few times. This rearrangement joins TRBV5-1 to TRBJ2-5; maybe TRBD2 (6 bases). The CDR3 length is 15 residues. The germline CDR1 and CDR2 sequences are SGHRS and YFSETQ. Trimming shortened V by 4 bases and J by 2 bases, and 15 bases separated the two germline ends. CDR3 bases: TGCGCCAGCAGCCCCCAAGCGGGCGGGCAAGAGACCCAGTACTTC. This translates into CASSPQAGGQETQYF.

The chain recombines TRBV5-1 with TRBJ1-5, with D tentatively TRBD1 (6 bases). The CDR3 loop spans 18 amino acids. Germline values: CDR1 SGHRS, CDR2 YFSETQ. Trimming took 5 bases from V and 0 from J, leaving 21 bases between them. The DNA of the CDR3 is TGCGCCAGCAGATTAAAGGACAGCCACACCTTTAGCAATCAGCCCCAGCATTTT. It specifies CASRLKDSHTFSNQPQHF.

The rearrangement joins TRBV6-5 to TRBJ2-3; a possible D gene is TRBD1 (6 bases). Germline CDR1 is MNHEY and CDR2 is SVGAGI. The CDR3 has 14 amino acids. Trimming took off 5 bases at V and 0 bases at J, with 9 bases between the two ends. CDR3 in DNA: TGTGCCAGCAGTAGGACAGATAGCACAGATACGCAGTATTTT. Amino acid sequence: CASSRTDSTDTQYF.

This clone occurred a few times. This chain connects TRBV7-2 to TRBJ2-7; D gene ambiguous. The V and J ends lost 5 bases and 6 bases respectively, with 11 bases between them. Germline lookup yields CDR1 SGHTA and CDR2 FQGNSA. This CDR3 has 12 amino acids. CDR3 protein: CASSMWGLEQYF. The CDR3 bases are TGTGCCAGCAGCATGTGGGGTCTCGAGCAGTACTTC.

This clone was observed once. A read error may produce the germline difference seen at one junction end. The chain combines TRBV27 with TRBJ1-3; D unclear. Germline CDR1 and CDR2: MNHEY and SMNVEV (reference sequence). CDR3 length equals 16 residues. The DNA of the CDR3 is TGTGCCAGCGGTTTACGAGACCCGAGCTCTGGAAACACCATATATTTT. Its translation is CASGLRDPSSGNTIYF.